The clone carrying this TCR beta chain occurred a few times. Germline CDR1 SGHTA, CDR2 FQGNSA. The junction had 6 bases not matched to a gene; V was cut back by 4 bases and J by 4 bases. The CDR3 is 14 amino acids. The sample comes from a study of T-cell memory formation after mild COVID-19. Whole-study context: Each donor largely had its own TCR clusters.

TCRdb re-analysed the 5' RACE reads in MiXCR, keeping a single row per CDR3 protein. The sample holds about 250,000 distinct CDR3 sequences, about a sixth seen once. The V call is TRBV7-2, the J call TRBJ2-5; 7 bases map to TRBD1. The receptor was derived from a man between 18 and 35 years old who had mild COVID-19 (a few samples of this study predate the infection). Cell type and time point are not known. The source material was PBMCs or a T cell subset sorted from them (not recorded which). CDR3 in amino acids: CASSSDRVVETQYF. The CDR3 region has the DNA TGTGCCAGCAGCTCAGACAGGGTCGTAGAGACCCAGTACTTC.